These 19 T cell receptor beta chains were sequenced from one sample in a study of blood T cell repertoires in COVID-19. Here immunoSEQ multiplex PCR was the method, and the copy in TCRdb shows in-frame clones only, minus some. The sample lists more than 95,000 clones; 75% to 85% were seen once. The sequenced sample consisted of peripheral blood. Receptors were obtained from a woman aged 50 to 60 with acute or convalescent COVID-19.

J is TRBJ2-7 and V is TRBV27; 10 nucleotides agree with TRBD2. CDR1 is MNHEY and CDR2 is SMNVEV in the germline V gene (reference sequence). This CDR3 has 15 residues. V shed 3 bases, J shed 3 bases, and the junction held 5 bases outside the gene matches. The CDR3 region has the DNA TGTGCCAGCAGTTTTTATCTAGCGGGAGTCTACGAGCAGTACTTC. Amino acids: CASSFYLAGVYEQYF.

This sequence joins TRBV18 and TRBJ1-1, with 7 bases matching TRBD1. CDR1 KGHSH and CDR2 LQKENI come from the germline V gene. Losses at the gene ends were 3 bases for V and 5 bases for J; bases not matched to a gene: 0. The CDR3 extends over 12 amino acids. Here the CDR3 DNA reads TGTGCCAGCTCACCGACAGGGACTGAAGCTTTCTTT. Translation: CASSPTGTEAFF.

Of note for this clone: The same CDR3 also results from other DNA sequences found in this sample. The genes are TRBV12-3 or TRBV12-4 and TRBJ1-3; D might be TRBD1 (6 bases). This CDR3 is 13 amino acids long. The V end lost 6 bases, the J end lost 7 bases, and 13 bases lay between the germline ends. The chain's CDR3 is CASRLSGGNTIYF. CDR3 DNA: TGTGCCAGCAGGCTTTCGGGGGGCAACACCATATATTTT.

This chain uses TRBV4-1 with TRBJ2-1; 9 bases agree with TRBD2. The CDR3 contains 20 residues. Germline values: CDR1 MGHRA, CDR2 YSYEKL. V gave up 0 bases and J gave up 0 bases; unmatched junction bases: 12. CDR3 protein: CASSQDVPSGILSSYNEQFF. CDR3 nucleotide sequence: TGCGCCAGCAGCCAAGATGTGCCTAGCGGGATTCTAAGCTCCTACAATGAGCAGTTCTTC.

The chain links TRBV6-5 to TRBJ2-7; 10 bases map to TRBD2. This CDR3 is built from 15 residues. Germline V gives CDR1 MNHEY, CDR2 SVGAGI. V lost 5 bases and J lost 7; bases outside the gene matches: 11. The CDR3 here is CASSPGASGSGEQYF. CDR3 nucleotide sequence: TGTGCCAGCAGTCCGGGGGCTAGCGGGAGCGGAGAGCAGTACTTC.

In its sample, this clone was seen a few times. The chain uses TRBV3-1 (or the pseudogene TRBV3-2) and TRBJ2-3; D is uncertain. Germline CDR1 LGHDT, CDR2 YNNKEL (reference sequence). There are 14 residues in the CDR3. Trimming removed 1 base at V and 1 base at J, with 6 bases between. CDR3 in DNA: TGTGCCAGCAGCCAAGGACTTGGCACAGATACGCAGTATTTT. It is translated as CASSQGLGTDTQYF.

This chain joins TRBV19 and TRBJ2-1; 10 bases align to TRBD2. This CDR3 comprises 16 residues. In germline, CDR1 is LNHDA, CDR2 SQIVND (reference sequence). J was trimmed by 4 bases and V by 0 bases; bases with no gene match: 3. The CDR3 sequence is CASSIEASGGYNEQFF. As DNA, the CDR3 is TGTGCCAGTAGTATAGAGGCTAGCGGGGGATACAATGAGCAGTTCTTC.

About this clone itself: The junction shows a germline mismatch at one end, possibly a read error. The V call is TRBV5-4, the J call TRBJ1-1; TRBD1 matches at 11 bases. The CDR3 extends over 15 amino acids. The germline CDR1 and CDR2 sequences are SGHNT and YYREEE (reference sequence). The CDR3 loop reads CASSSGQGVNTEAFF. CDR3 bases: TGTGCCAGCAGCTCGGGACAGGGGGTGAATACTGAAGCTTTCTTT.

This clone is a singleton in its sample. This chain joins TRBV7-9 and TRBJ1-2; D is unclear. CDR1 is SEHNR, CDR2 FQNEAQ, per germline (reference sequence). This CDR3 has 14 amino acids. Trimming left V 7 bases short and J 0 bases short, with 12 bases between. This CDR3 reads CASTGPGANYGYTF. CDR3 DNA sequence: TGTGCCAGCACCGGACCGGGAGCTAACTATGGCTACACCTTC.

The chain employs TRBV18 and TRBJ2-7; D might be TRBD1 (6 bases). V gave up 1 base and J gave up 4 bases, with 17 bases separating them. The CDR3 covers 16 residues. Germline assignment: CDR1 KGHSH and CDR2 LQKENI. The chain's CDR3 is CASSPLEGDPQYEQYF. The CDR3 DNA reads as TGTGCCAGCTCACCACTCGAGGGGGACCCCCAGTACGAGCAGTACTTC.

The gene calls are TRBV7-9 and TRBJ1-3; the match to TRBD1 covers 8 bases. The germline V gene encodes CDR1 SEHNR and CDR2 FQNEAQ (reference sequence). V shed 4 bases and J 2 bases; nucleotides not matched to a gene: 7. The CDR3 length is 16 residues. The CDR3: CASSSIWTGTGNTIYF. DNA of the CDR3: TGTGCCAGCAGCTCCATCTGGACAGGGACTGGAAACACCATATATTTT.

This clone came up a few times. J is TRBJ2-7 and V is TRBV5-1; 11 bases match TRBD1. The CDR3 contains 15 residues. The V gene's germline CDR1 is SGHRS and CDR2 YFSETQ. Trimming at V came to 1 base and at J to 2 bases, leaving 2 bases not matched to a gene. As DNA, the CDR3 is TGCGCCAGCAGCTTGCGGACAGGGGGCCCCTACGAGCAGTACTTC. This codes for CASSLRTGGPYEQYF.

This chain connects TRBV11-2 to TRBJ1-1, with D perhaps matching TRBD1 (6 bases). CDR1 and CDR2 (germline): SGHAT, FQNNGV. This CDR3 has 13 residues. V gave up 6 bases and J gave up 1 base, with 9 bases separating them. This CDR3 reads CASRLQGNTEAFF. CDR3 sequence (DNA): TGTGCCAGCAGACTACAGGGGAACACTGAAGCTTTCTTT.

The chain uses TRBV6-5 and TRBJ1-2; D is possibly TRBD1 (6 bases). This CDR3 contains 14 residues. Per germline, CDR1 MNHEY and CDR2 SVGAGI. Trimming pared 6 bases from V and 1 base from J, leaving 12 bases between. The CDR3 protein is CASSPGVINYGYTF. CDR3 bases: TGTGCCAGCAGCCCAGGGGTCATTAACTATGGCTACACCTTC.

The table lists this clone with a count of one. This chain links TRBV10-3 with TRBJ2-2; 7 bases are shared with TRBD1. After removal of 5 bases from V and 4 bases from J, the junction contained 4 bases not matched to a gene. There are 14 residues in the CDR3. Germline CDR1 reads ENHRY; CDR2 reads SYGVKD. CDR3 coding DNA: TGTGCCATCAGTAGGGACAGAAGCACCGGGGAGCTGTTTTTT. Its translation: CAISRDRSTGELFF.

The chain employs TRBV20-1 and TRBJ1-3; 11 nucleotides align to TRBD1. The CDR3 runs to 14 residues. With 3 bases clipped from V and 8 bases from J, the junction kept 6 bases outside the gene matches. Germline CDR1 reads DFQATT; CDR2 reads SNEGSKA (reference sequence). The chain's CDR3 is CSASGQGATHTIYF. In nucleotides, the CDR3 is TGCAGTGCTAGTGGACAGGGGGCGACGCACACCATATATTTT.

The chain couples TRBV5-4 to TRBJ1-1; weak D call: TRBD1 (5 bases). Trimming took 5 bases from V and 1 from J, leaving 15 bases between them. CDR3 length equals 15 residues. Germline V gene data show CDR1 as SGHNT and CDR2 as YYREEE (reference sequence). In DNA, the CDR3 is TGTGCCAGCAGTGCCGCGGTGCAGGGGAACACTGAAGCTTTCTTT. Encoded protein: CASSAAVQGNTEAFF.

This chain uses TRBV20-1 with TRBJ1-4, with TRBD1 matching 7 bases. J gave up 3 bases and V 3 bases, and 4 bases lay outside the gene matches. This CDR3 is built from 14 residues. In germline, CDR1 is DFQATT, CDR2 SNEGSKA (reference sequence). CDR3 nucleotide sequence: TGCAGTGCTAGTAGGACAGGCCCTAATGAAAAACTGTTTTTT. It encodes CSASRTGPNEKLFF.

This sequence joins TRBV20-1 and TRBJ2-1, with D perhaps TRBD2 (7 bases). CDR1 DFQATT and CDR2 SNEGSKA come from the germline V gene (reference sequence). V was shortened by 3 bases and J by 0 bases, with 15 bases between the two germline ends. The CDR3 has 16 amino acids. The DNA for the CDR3 is TGCAGTGCTAGTAATAGGGGGGGCAGCTCCTACAATGAGCAGTTCTTC. Amino acids: CSASNRGGSSYNEQFF.